This entry features one T cell receptor beta chain sequence. This sample stems from a study of control samples from healthy donors and cancer patients. Assay used: immunoSEQ multiplex PCR; TCRdb lists only in-frame clones, some missing. Of more than 20,000 clones listed, approximately 90% are singletons. The source of this sequence is a middle-aged man with lung cancer. The sample consisted of PBMCs.

The CDR3 loop reads CASSQEGSFTDQPQHF. Here the CDR3 DNA reads TGCGCCAGCAGTCAAGAGGGAAGTTTTACGGATCAGCCCCAGCATTTT. V is TRBV23-1 and J is TRBJ1-5; D gene ambiguous. TRBV23-1 is identified as an open reading frame with a role that is uncertain. The CDR3 covers 16 residues. V lost 2 bases, J lost 5 bases, and 16 bases lay in between.